The 18 T cell receptor beta chains below were found in one sample sequenced in a study of T cells in Graves' hyperthyroidism and ophthalmopathy. TCR beta CDR3 regions were amplified from RNA transcripts. With the HTBI primer set, the TCR CDR3 went through a first round of RT-PCR. In TCRdb, the multiplex PCR reads were re-called with MiXCR into one record per CDR3 protein. Of around 700,000 distinct CDR3 sequences listed, roughly a third are singletons. Sequencing was carried out using blood. The origin of the receptors is a woman aged 40 to 50 with Graves' hyperthyroidism.

Of note for this clonotype: One end of the junction does not line up with germline, which may come from a read error. The chain couples TRBV10-3 to TRBJ1-6; TRBD1 agrees at 9 bases. The CDR3 has 18 amino acids. Germline CDR1 reads ENHRY; CDR2 reads SYGVKD. The CDR3 loop is CASSLTGGGILAGSPLHF. The CDR3, as DNA: TGTGCCAGCAGTTTAACAGGGGGCGGAATTCTCGCGGGTTCACCCCTCCACTTT.

V gene TRBV6-1 combines with J gene TRBJ1-1; D is uncertain. The CDR3 sequence is 12 residues long. V lost 5 bases and J 10 bases, leaving 14 bases between the germline ends. Looked up from germline, CDR1 is MNHNS and CDR2 is SASEGT. As DNA, the CDR3 is TGTGCCAGCAGTTACTCGCGGAGAGGAGCTTTCTTT. The encoded protein is CASSYSRRGAFF.

The chain is built from TRBV5-6 and TRBJ2-7; D is possibly TRBD1 or TRBD2 (5 bases each). The V gene lost 10 bases and the J gene lost 3 bases, with 14 bases spanning the gap. The CDR3 has 12 amino acids. Per germline, CDR1 SGHDT and CDR2 YYEEEE. The CDR3 region has the DNA TGTGCCTGGGGGAGTATTGGCTACGAGCAGTACTTC. This encodes CAWGSIGYEQYF.

This clonotype was seen ten or more times. V and J are TRBV9 and TRBJ1-2; D is unclear. With 4 bases removed from V and 2 bases from J, the gap between germline ends came to 12 bases. The germline CDR1 and CDR2 sequences are SGDLS and YYNGEE. The CDR3 totals 14 residues. DNA of the CDR3: TGTGCCAGCAGCCCCTTTATTGAAAACTATGGCTACACCTTC. This codes for CASSPFIENYGYTF.

This chain uses TRBV20-1 with TRBJ2-5; 11 bases fit TRBD2. CDR3 length: 15 residues. Germline V gene sequence: CDR1 DFQATT, CDR2 SNEGSKA (reference sequence). J gave up 11 bases and V 1 base, and 12 bases lay outside the gene matches. The CDR3 spells CSARGLAGNADTQYF. DNA for the CDR3: TGCAGTGCTAGAGGACTAGCGGGAAACGCAGATACGCAGTACTTC.

This clonotype occurred many times. The V call is TRBV7-9, the J call TRBJ2-6; D is undetermined. V lost 1 base to trimming and J lost 5 bases, with 3 bases between them. Looked up from germline, CDR1 is SEHNR and CDR2 is FQNEAQ (reference sequence). This CDR3 region has 13 residues. CDR3 amino acids: CASSLGWANVLTF. The CDR3 DNA reads TGTGCCAGCAGCTTAGGATGGGCCAACGTCCTGACTTTC.

This clonotype was found a few times. The chain combines TRBV5-1 with TRBJ2-6, with 7 bases identical to TRBD2. Trimming cost V 2 bases and J 2 bases; bases outside gene matches: 7. The CDR3 is 17 residues long. Per germline, CDR1 SGHRS and CDR2 YFSETQ. This CDR3 is CASSFGGVNPGANVLTF. The CDR3 nucleotides read TGCGCCAGCAGCTTTGGGGGGGTCAACCCTGGGGCCAACGTCCTGACTTTC.

This clonotype was counted ten times or more. The chain is built from TRBV20-1 and TRBJ1-2, with D perhaps TRBD1 (5 bases). This CDR3 has 11 amino acids. With 3 bases removed from V and 8 bases from J, the gap between germline ends came to 10 bases. Germline lookup yields CDR1 DFQATT and CDR2 SNEGSKA (reference sequence). CDR3 in DNA: TGCAGTGCTAGCCAGGGTCAAGGCTACACCTTC. Protein product: CSASQGQGYTF.

This clonotype was observed many times. The CDR3 DNA follows: TGTGCCAGCAGCTCGAGGACAGGGGCAGAGACCCAGTACTTC. It encodes CASSSRTGAETQYF. This rearrangement joins TRBV7-8 to TRBJ2-5; 9 bases agree with TRBD1. The CDR3 sequence is 14 residues long. Germline V gene data show CDR1 as SGHVS and CDR2 as FQNEAQ. V lost 4 bases, J lost 4 bases, and 4 bases stayed unmatched.

This clonotype has a count of ten or more. The J gene is TRBJ2-2, the V gene TRBV2; 10 nucleotides match TRBD2. Germline V gene lookup returns CDR1 SNHLY and CDR2 FYNNEI. The V and J ends lost 3 bases and 5 bases, in that order; junction bases with no gene match: 3. The CDR3 spans 15 residues. CDR3 sequence (DNA): TGTGCCAGCAGTGACACTAGCGGGATTACCGGGGAGCTGTTTTTT. This sequence encodes CASSDTSGITGELFF.

For this clonotype: A read error may explain this, as a much larger clone is one base away. The chain combines TRBV6-5 with TRBJ2-2; 9 bases fit TRBD1. There are 13 residues in the CDR3. The germline V gene has CDR1 MNHEY and CDR2 SVGAGI. The CDR3 is CANSWDRDGELFF. For the CDR3, the DNA is TGTGCCAACAGTTGGGACAGGGACGGGGAGCTGTTTTTT.

This rearrangement joins TRBV20-1 to TRBJ2-5, with 8 bases fitting TRBD2. This CDR3 comprises 15 residues. The V segment lost 5 bases and the J segment 3 bases; nucleotides outside the gene matches: 11. Germline loops: CDR1 DFQATT, CDR2 SNEGSKA (reference sequence). CDR3 sequence: CSAGPGVAGKETQYF. In nucleotides, the CDR3 is TGCAGTGCTGGGCCAGGGGTAGCGGGGAAAGAGACCCAGTACTTC.

This CDR3 is CASGGRETQYF. CDR3 bases: TGTGCCAGCGGGGGGCGAGAGACCCAGTACTTC. The rearrangement links TRBV7-8 to TRBJ2-5; D might be TRBD1 or TRBD2, each matching 6 bases. The CDR3 is 11 amino acids. Trimming cost V 8 bases and J 4 bases, with 8 bases left between them. The germline V gene encodes CDR1 SGHVS and CDR2 FQNEAQ. Filled out from reference TRBV7-8 and TRBJ2-5, the complete variable domain reads GAGVSQSPRYKVAKRGQDVALRCDPISGHVSLFWYQQALGQGPEFLTYFQNEAQLDKSGLPSDRFFAERPEGSVSTLKIQRTQQEDSAVYLCASGGRETQYFGPGTRLLVL.

This clonotype was seen a handful of times. The genes are TRBV19 and TRBJ2-2; perhaps D is TRBD1 or TRBD2 (7 bases each). V lost 10 bases and J 3 bases, leaving 12 bases between the germline ends. The CDR3 spans 13 residues. Germline CDR1 is LNHDA and CDR2 is SQIVND (reference sequence). CDR3 region: CATRGGYTGELFF. CDR3 in DNA: TGTGCCACCAGGGGGGGGTACACCGGGGAGCTGTTTTTT. The full variable domain, in which reference TRBV19 and TRBJ2-2 provide the parts outside the CDR3, is DGGITQSPKYLFRKEGQNVTLSCEQNLNHDAMYWYRQDPGQGLRLIYYSQIVNDFQKGDIAEGYSVSREKKESFPLTVTSAQKNPTAFYLCATRGGYTGELFFGEGSRLTVL.

The chain is built from TRBV6-5 and TRBJ2-7, with 7 bases matching TRBD1. The germline V gene has CDR1 MNHEY and CDR2 SVGAGI. The junction had 3 bases not matched to a gene; V was cut back by 5 bases and J by 2 bases. The CDR3 loop spans 13 amino acids. The CDR3 nucleotides are TGTGCCAGCAGTGCACAGGGGACCTACGAGCAGTACTTC. It codes for CASSAQGTYEQYF.

In regard to this clonotype: This could be a read error, since a much larger clone is one nucleotide away. This chain connects TRBV12-3 or TRBV12-4 to TRBJ1-4, with TRBD1 matching 7 bases. This CDR3 region has 14 residues. The V and J ends lost 6 bases and 13 bases, in that order; junction bases with no gene match: 14. The CDR3: CASSLGQVVGTLFF. CDR3 DNA sequence: TGTGCCAGCAGCCTAGGACAGGTAGTGGGAACACTGTTTTTT.

This clonotype was counted at least ten times. This chain uses TRBV2 with TRBJ2-2, with D tentatively TRBD1 or TRBD2 (5 bases each). This CDR3 spans 16 amino acids. V lost 7 bases and J lost 2, with 17 bases in between. Germline CDR1 SNHLY, CDR2 FYNNEI. In DNA form, the CDR3 reads TGTGCCAGCAACCAAGACAGCGGAGGTAACACCGGGGAGCTGTTTTTT. This codes for CASNQDSGGNTGELFF.

The chain couples TRBV10-3 to TRBJ2-5; D gene unclear. Trimming cost V 5 bases and J 2 bases, with 6 bases left between them. The CDR3 extends over 12 amino acids. The germline CDR1 and CDR2 sequences are ENHRY and SYGVKD. Here the CDR3 reads CAISSWQETQYF. The DNA for the CDR3 is TGTGCCATCAGTTCCTGGCAAGAGACCCAGTACTTC.